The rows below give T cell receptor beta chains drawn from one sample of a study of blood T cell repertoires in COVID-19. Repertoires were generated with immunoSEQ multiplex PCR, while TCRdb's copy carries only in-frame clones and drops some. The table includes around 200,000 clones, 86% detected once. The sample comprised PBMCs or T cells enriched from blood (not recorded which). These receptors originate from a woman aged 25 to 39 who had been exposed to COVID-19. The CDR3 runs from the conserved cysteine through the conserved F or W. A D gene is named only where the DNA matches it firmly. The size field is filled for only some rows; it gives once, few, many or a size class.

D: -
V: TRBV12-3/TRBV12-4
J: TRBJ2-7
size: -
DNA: TGTGCCAGCAGCAATGGAGGTTACGAGCAGTACTTC
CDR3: CASSNGGYEQYF

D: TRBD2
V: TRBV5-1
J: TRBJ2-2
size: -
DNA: TGCGCCAGCAGCTCGGTACTAGCGGGAAGCACCGGGGAGCTGTTTTTT
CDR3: CASSSVLAGSTGELFF

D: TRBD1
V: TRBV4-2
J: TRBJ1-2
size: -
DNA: TGTGCCAGCAGCCAAGACAGGGGGCTCGATCGGGGCTACACCTTC
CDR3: CASSQDRGLDRGYTF

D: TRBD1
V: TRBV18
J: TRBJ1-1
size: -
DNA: TGTGCCAGCTCAGAGGGACAGGGGAGAACTGAAGCTTTCTTT
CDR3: CASSEGQGRTEAFF

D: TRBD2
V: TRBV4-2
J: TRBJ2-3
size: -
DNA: TGTGCCAGCAAACAGGGGCGGGGGGGCGTTAAGTTGGATACGCAGTATTTT
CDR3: CASKQGRGGVKLDTQYF

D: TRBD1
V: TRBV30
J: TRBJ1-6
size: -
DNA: TGTGCCTGGAGTTCGGGATTCCGGGACAGGGATTCACCCCTCCACTTT
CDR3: CAWSSGFRDRDSPLHF

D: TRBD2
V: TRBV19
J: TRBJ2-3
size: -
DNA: TGTGCCAGTAGGGGACTAGGGGTAGATACGCAGTATTTT
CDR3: CASRGLGVDTQYF

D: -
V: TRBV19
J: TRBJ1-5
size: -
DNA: TGTGCCAGTGCCCGGGAAGGGATAGTACAGCCCCAGCATTTT
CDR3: CASAREGIVQPQHF

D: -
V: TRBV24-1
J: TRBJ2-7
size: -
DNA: TGTGCCACCCGAGCTCGCTCCTACGAGCAGTACTTC
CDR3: CATRARSYEQYF

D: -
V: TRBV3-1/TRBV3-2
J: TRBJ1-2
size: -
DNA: TGTGCCAGCAGCCAAGGGTCGCCTGGGCCCTATGGCTACACCTTC
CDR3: CASSQGSPGPYGYTF

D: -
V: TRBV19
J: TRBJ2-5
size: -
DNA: TGTGCCAGTAGTATCCCTGACAGCCAAGAGACCCAGTACTTC
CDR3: CASSIPDSQETQYF

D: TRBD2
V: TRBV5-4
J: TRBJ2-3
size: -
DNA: TGTGCCAGCAGCTTGGTTGGTAGCGGGGGACATAGCACAGATACGCAGTATTTT
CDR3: CASSLVGSGGHSTDTQYF

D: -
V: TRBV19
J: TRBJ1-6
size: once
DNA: TGTGCCAGTAGTAAACCTACAGGTGCAATTAATTCACCCCTCCACTTT
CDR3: CASSKPTGAINSPLHF

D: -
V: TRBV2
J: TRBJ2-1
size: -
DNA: TGTGCCAGCAAACAGGAGCCTTCCATCGATGAGCAGTTCTTC
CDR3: CASKQEPSIDEQFF

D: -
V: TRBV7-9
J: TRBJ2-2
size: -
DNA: TGTGCCAGCAGCTTATTTCAGGGAAACGCCGGGGAGCTGTTTTTT
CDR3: CASSLFQGNAGELFF

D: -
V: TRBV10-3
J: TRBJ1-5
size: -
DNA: TGTGCCATCAGTGAGTCGAAAAACAGCAATAGCAATCAGCCCCAGCATTTT
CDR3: CAISESKNSNSNQPQHF

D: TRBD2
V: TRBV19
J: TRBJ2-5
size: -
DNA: TGTGCCAGTAGTATAGCCCTCGGGGGGAGGACCCAGTACTTC
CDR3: CASSIALGGRTQYF

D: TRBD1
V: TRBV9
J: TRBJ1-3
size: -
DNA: TGTGCCAGCAGCTCACAGGGGTCTGGAAACACCATATATTTT
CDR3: CASSSQGSGNTIYF

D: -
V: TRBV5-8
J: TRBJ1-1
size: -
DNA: TGTGCCAGCAGCACCCGACAGCTTCTTGATACTGAAGCTTTCTTT
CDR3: CASSTRQLLDTEAFF

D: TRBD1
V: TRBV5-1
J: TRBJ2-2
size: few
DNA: TGCGCCAGCTTGCCTTACTCTGGGACAGGCCAAGGGGAGCTGTTTTTT
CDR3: CASLPYSGTGQGELFF

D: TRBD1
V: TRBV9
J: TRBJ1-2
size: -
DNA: TGTGCCAGCAGCGCACAACAGGGGAATGGCTACACCTTC
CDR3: CASSAQQGNGYTF

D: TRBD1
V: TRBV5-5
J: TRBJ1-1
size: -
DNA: TGTGCCAGCAGCTCGGGACAGGGTCGGACTGAAGCTTTCTTT
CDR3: CASSSGQGRTEAFF

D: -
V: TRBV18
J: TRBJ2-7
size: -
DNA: TGTGCCAGCTCCCAAAGGTCCTCGGGGGAGCAGTACTTC
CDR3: CASSQRSSGEQYF

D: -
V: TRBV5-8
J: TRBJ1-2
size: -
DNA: TGTGCCAGCTTACCGGGACATCTTCTAGATGGCTACACCTTC
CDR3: CASLPGHLLDGYTF

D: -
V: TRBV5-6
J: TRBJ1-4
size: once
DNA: TGTGCCAGCAGCTTGGGGGGCCCCCGGGTAAAACTGTTTTTT
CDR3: CASSLGGPRVKLFF

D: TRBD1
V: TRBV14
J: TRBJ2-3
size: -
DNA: TGTGCCAGCAGCCAAACGGGACAGGGCACAGATACGCAGTATTTT
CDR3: CASSQTGQGTDTQYF

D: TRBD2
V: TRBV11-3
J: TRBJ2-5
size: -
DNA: TGTGCCAGCAGCTTGTTAGCGGGGGGGATGGCTTGGGAGACCCAGTACTTC
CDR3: CASSLLAGGMAWETQYF

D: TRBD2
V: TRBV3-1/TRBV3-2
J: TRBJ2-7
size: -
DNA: TGTGCCAGCAGCCAGTTAGCGGGGTGGGAGCAGTACTTC
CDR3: CASSQLAGWEQYF

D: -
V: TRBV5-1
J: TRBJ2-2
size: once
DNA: TGCGCCAGCAGCACTGCGGGGGCGCGGGGCGGGGAGCTGTTTTTT
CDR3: CASSTAGARGGELFF

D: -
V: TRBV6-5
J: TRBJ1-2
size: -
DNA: TGTGCCAGCAGAACCGGGATCTTTAACTATGGCTACACCTTC
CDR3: CASRTGIFNYGYTF

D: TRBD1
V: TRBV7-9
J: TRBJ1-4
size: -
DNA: TGTGCCAGCAGCTTCGGCTGGACAGGGGGAAGAACTAATGAAAAACTGTTTTTT
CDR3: CASSFGWTGGRTNEKLFF

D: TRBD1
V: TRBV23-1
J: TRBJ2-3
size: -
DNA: TGCGCCACCCCAAAACTAGACAGGGGGCCGGGAGATACGCAGTATTTT
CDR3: CATPKLDRGPGDTQYF

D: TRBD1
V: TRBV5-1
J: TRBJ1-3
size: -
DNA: TGCGCCAGCAGCTTGTACACAGACCCCATACAGACCACAGGGGCGGGAAACACCATATATTTT
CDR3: CASSLYTDPIQTTGAGNTIYF

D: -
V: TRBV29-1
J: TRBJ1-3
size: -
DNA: TGCAGCGTGCGCCTTGGAAACACCATATATTTT
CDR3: CSVRLGNTIYF

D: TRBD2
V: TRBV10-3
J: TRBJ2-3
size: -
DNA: TGTGCCATCAGGGGGACTAGCGCGGCAGATACGCAGTATTTT
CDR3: CAIRGTSAADTQYF

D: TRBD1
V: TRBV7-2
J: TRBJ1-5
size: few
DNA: TGTGCCAGCAGACAGGACAGGGATTCTCAGCCCCAGCATTTT
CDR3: CASRQDRDSQPQHF

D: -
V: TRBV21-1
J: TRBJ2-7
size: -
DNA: TGTGCCAGCTGGAAGGGGTTCGACGAGCAGTACTTC
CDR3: CASWKGFDEQYF

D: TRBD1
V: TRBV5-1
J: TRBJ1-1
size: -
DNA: TGCGCCAGCAGCTTGGCCCCCGACAGGGCCCATACCACTGAAGCTTTCTTT
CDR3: CASSLAPDRAHTTEAFF

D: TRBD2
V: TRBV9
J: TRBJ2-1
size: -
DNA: TGTGCCAGCAGCGTAGGACCCAGCGGGGGGGCAGGTGAGCAGTTCTTC
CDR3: CASSVGPSGGAGEQFF

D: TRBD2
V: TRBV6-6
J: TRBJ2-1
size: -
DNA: TGTGCCAGCTGGCGGGGGGGCCGCTACAATGAGCAGTTCTTC
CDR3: CASWRGGRYNEQFF

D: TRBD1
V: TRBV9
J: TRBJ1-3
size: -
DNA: TGTGCCAGCAGCGCACAGGGGGAGGACATATATTTT
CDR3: CASSAQGEDIYF

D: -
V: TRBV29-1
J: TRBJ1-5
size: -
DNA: TGCAGCGTTGGGGCAGGGGGCAATCAGCCCCAGCATTTT
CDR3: CSVGAGGNQPQHF

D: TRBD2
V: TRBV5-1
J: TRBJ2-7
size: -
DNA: TGCGCCAGCAGCTTGGAAGGCGGGGGGATTTACGAGCAGTACTTC
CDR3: CASSLEGGGIYEQYF